This T cell receptor beta chain was identified during a study of identical twins. TCRdb re-called the 5' RACE reads through MiXCR, storing one row per CDR3 protein. The sample shows some 790,000 distinct CDR3 sequences, about 18% of them seen only once. Worth noting for this clonotype: Its specificity is unknown.

Study-wide results and limits: Twin-shared out-of-frame alpha sequences were enriched for low generation probability. The same donors were not followed; conclusions instead depended on cross-sectional statistical analysis.

All donors comprised healthy Caucasians. These data were likewise used in another study, on T cells expressing NK-cell markers.

The source is a woman between 18 and 29 years old in good health. The sequencing input was PBMCs.

In DNA, the CDR3 is TGTGCCAGCAGCTCTAGCGGGAGCGTCTACGAGCAGTACTTC. It encodes CASSSSGSVYEQYF. The chain employs TRBV5-4 and TRBJ2-7, with 10 bases identical to TRBD2. The trim removed 3 bases at V and 3 bases at J, leaving 3 bases unmatched. This CDR3 is built from 14 residues. Germline-derived CDR1 and CDR2 are SGHNT and YYREEE (reference sequence).